This T cell receptor (beta chain) comes out of a study of blood T cell repertoires in COVID-19. This table comes from immunoSEQ multiplex PCR, and its TCRdb copy is limited to in-frame clones, with some not included. The sample consists of about 91,000 clones, 70% to 90% of them appearing once. The TCR comes from a woman aged 80 or over with active COVID-19. The sequenced sample consisted of peripheral blood.

The DNA of the CDR3 is TGTGCCAGCACGACCTCAGCGGGAGGGTCCTACGAGCAGTACTTC. Its protein is CASTTSAGGSYEQYF. The V and J genes are TRBV27 and TRBJ2-7; 10 positions match TRBD2. CDR1 is MNHEY and CDR2 is SMNVEV in the germline V gene (reference sequence). The CDR3 runs to 15 residues. Trimming cost V 7 bases and J 1 base; bases outside gene matches: 7.